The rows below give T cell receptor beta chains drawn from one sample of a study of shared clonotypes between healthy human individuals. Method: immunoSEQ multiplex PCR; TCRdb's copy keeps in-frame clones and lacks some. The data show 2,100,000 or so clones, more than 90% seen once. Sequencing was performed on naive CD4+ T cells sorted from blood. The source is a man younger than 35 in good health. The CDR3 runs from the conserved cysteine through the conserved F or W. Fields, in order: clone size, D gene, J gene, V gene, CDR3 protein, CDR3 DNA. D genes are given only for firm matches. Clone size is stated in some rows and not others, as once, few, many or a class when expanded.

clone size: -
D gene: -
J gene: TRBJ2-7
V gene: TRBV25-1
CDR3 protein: CATGRRYEQYF
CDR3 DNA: TGTGCAACGGGGCGCCGCTACGAGCAGTACTTC

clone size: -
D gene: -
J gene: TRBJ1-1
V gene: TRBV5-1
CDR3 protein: CASSPTWDSGMNTEAFF
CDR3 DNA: TGCGCCAGCAGCCCGACCTGGGATTCGGGCATGAACACTGAAGCTTTCTTT

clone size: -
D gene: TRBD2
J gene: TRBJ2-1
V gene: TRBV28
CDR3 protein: CASFGERGGNEQFF
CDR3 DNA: TGTGCCAGCTTTGGTGAGCGGGGAGGCAATGAGCAGTTCTTC

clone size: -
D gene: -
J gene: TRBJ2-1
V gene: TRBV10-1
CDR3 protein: CASSESAYPSSYNEQFF
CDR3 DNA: TGCGCCAGCAGTGAGTCGGCCTACCCTAGCTCCTACAATGAGCAGTTCTTC

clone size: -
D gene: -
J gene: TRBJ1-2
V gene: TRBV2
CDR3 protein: CASSETGYGYTF
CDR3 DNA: TGTGCCAGCAGTGAAACCGGCTATGGCTACACCTTC

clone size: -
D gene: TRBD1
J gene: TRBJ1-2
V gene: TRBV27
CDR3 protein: CASSSGGAGNYGYTF
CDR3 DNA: TGTGCCAGCAGTTCAGGGGGGGCGGGGAACTATGGCTACACCTTC

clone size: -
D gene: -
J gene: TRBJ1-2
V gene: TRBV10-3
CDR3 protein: CAISEVSYYGYTF
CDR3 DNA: TGTGCCATCAGTGAAGTCAGCTACTATGGCTACACCTTC

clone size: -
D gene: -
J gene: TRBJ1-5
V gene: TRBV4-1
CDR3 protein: CASSQADTNSNQPQHF
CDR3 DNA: TGCGCCAGCAGCCAAGCCGACACCAATAGCAATCAGCCCCAGCATTTT

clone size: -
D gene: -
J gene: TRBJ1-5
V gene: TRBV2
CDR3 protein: CASSEMGQGFNSNQPQHF
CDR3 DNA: TGTGCCAGCAGTGAAATGGGGCAGGGTTTTAATAGCAATCAGCCCCAGCATTTT

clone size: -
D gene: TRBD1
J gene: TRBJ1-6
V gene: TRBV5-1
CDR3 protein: CASSLVDRDNSPLHF
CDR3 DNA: TGCGCCAGCAGCTTGGTCGACAGGGATAATTCACCCCTCCACTTT

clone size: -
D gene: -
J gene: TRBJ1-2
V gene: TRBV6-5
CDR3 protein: CATAAYYGYTF
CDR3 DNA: TGTGCCACCGCCGCGTACTATGGCTACACCTTC

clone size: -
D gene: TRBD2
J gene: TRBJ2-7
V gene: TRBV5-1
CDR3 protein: CASSTGLAGLYEQYF
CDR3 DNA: TGCGCCAGCAGCACCGGACTAGCGGGATTGTACGAGCAGTACTTC

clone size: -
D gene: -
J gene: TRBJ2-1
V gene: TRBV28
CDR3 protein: CASSLLLRGTLYNEQFF
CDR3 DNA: TGTGCCAGCAGTCTACTTCTCAGGGGCACCCTCTACAATGAGCAGTTCTTC

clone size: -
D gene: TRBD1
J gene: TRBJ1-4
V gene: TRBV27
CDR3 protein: CASSLSIDRVDEKLFF
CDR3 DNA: TGTGCCAGCAGTTTATCGATCGACAGGGTTGACGAAAAACTGTTTTTT

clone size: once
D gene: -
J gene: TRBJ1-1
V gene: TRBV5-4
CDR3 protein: CASSLAEGVNTEAFF
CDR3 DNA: TGTGCCAGCAGCTTGGCCGAGGGGGTGAACACTGAAGCTTTCTTT

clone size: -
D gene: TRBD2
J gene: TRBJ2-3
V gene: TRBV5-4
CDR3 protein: CASSSTSGRTDTQYF
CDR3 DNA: TGTGCCAGCAGCTCTACTAGCGGACGCACAGATACGCAGTATTTT

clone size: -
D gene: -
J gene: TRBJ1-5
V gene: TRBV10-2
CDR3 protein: CASSDGNQPQHF
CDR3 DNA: TGCGCCAGCAGTGATGGGAATCAGCCCCAGCATTTT

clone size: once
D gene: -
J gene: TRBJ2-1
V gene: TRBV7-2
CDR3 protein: CASSLGLPPNEQFF
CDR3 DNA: TGTGCCAGCAGCCTGGGACTCCCTCCCAATGAGCAGTTCTTC

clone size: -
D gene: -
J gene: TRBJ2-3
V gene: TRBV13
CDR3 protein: CASSSHWGEEDTQYF
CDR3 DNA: TGTGCCAGCAGCTCCCACTGGGGGGAGGAAGATACGCAGTATTTT

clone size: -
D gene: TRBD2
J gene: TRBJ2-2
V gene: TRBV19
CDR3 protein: CASSIGSGRGTGELFF
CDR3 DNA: TGTGCCAGTAGTATCGGTAGCGGGAGGGGAACCGGGGAGCTGTTTTTT

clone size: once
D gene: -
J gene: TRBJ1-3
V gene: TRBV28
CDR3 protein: CASSFGRAEGNTIYF
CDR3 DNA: TGTGCCAGCAGTTTCGGGAGGGCGGAGGGAAACACCATATATTTT

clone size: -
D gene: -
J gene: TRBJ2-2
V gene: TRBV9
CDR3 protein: CASSSRRTNTGELFF
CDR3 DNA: TGTGCCAGCAGCTCCCGTCGGACGAACACCGGGGAGCTGTTTTTT

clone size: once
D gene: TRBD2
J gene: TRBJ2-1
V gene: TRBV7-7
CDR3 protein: CASSPGLAGGPSYNEQFF
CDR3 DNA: TGTGCTAGCAGCCCGGGACTAGCGGGAGGGCCCTCCTACAATGAGCAGTTCTTC

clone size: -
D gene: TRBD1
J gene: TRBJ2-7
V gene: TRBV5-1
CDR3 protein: CASSSSGQTYEQYF
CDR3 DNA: TGCGCCAGCAGCTCATCGGGACAGACCTACGAGCAGTACTTC

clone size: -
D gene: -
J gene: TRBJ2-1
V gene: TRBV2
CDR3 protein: CASSVRVNGEQFF
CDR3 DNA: TGTGCCAGCAGTGTACGGGTGAACGGCGAGCAGTTCTTC